One and the same sample provided the 5 T cell receptor beta chains below, sequenced in a study of blood T cell repertoires in COVID-19. The repertoire was sequenced with immunoSEQ multiplex PCR; TCRdb's copy has only in-frame clones and lacks some. The table has 100,000 to 150,000 clones, about 87% seen once. Sequencing used peripheral blood. The receptors derive from a woman aged 55-70 years with acute or convalescent COVID-19.

This clone is a singleton in its sample. V and J are TRBV15 and TRBJ1-4; 8 bases are a match to TRBD1. The CDR3 has 16 residues. Germline V gene lookup returns CDR1 LNHNV and CDR2 YYDKDF (reference sequence). Trimming removed 7 bases from V and 2 bases from J; junction bases left unmatched: 9. This CDR3 reads CATTQGAWTTNEKLFF. The CDR3 nucleotides are TGTGCCACCACTCAGGGGGCCTGGACGACTAATGAAAAACTGTTTTTT.

This sequence joins TRBV29-1 and TRBJ1-1; the D is unclear. The germline CDR1 and CDR2 sequences are SQVTM and ANQGSEA. CDR3 length: 13 amino acids. Trimming removed 0 bases at V and 6 bases at J, with 11 bases between. The DNA of the CDR3 is TGCAGCGTTGAAGAATCACTAGGCGCTGAAGCTTTCTTT. Its protein product is CSVEESLGAEAFF.

This chain uses TRBV6-5 with TRBJ1-3; 7 bases align to TRBD1. The V gene end was trimmed by 9 bases and the J gene end by 2 bases; junction bases not matched to a gene: 7. The CDR3 sequence is 14 residues long. Germline V CDR1 and CDR2: MNHEY, SVGAGI. For the CDR3, the DNA is TGTGCCAGTTTGACGGGACAGCCTGGAAACACCATATATTTT. It is translated as CASLTGQPGNTIYF.

This clone was seen just once. The V and J genes are TRBV20-1 and TRBJ2-1; tentative D call: TRBD1 (5 bases). Trimming shortened V by 3 bases and J by 9 bases, and 9 bases separated the two germline ends. The CDR3 has 11 residues. Germline V CDR1 and CDR2: DFQATT, SNEGSKA (reference sequence). The CDR3 DNA sequence: TGCAGTGCTAGGTTTCAGGGTGAGCAGTTCTTC. Translated, it gives CSARFQGEQFF.

This chain joins TRBV27 and TRBJ2-3; D perhaps matches TRBD2 (6 bases). Trimming took 6 bases from V and 0 from J, leaving 13 bases between them. The CDR3 is 15 amino acids. CDR1 MNHEY and CDR2 SMNVEV come from the germline V gene (reference sequence). CDR3 loop: CASRTAGFSTDTQYF. For the CDR3, the DNA is TGTGCCAGCAGAACGGCGGGATTTAGCACAGATACGCAGTATTTT.